This TCR beta chain was documented in a study of shared clonotypes between healthy human individuals. Study-level background: Each donor contributed plates that comprised three CD4 naive, three CD4 memory, two CD8 naive and one CD8 memory.

The assay used deep level. Using immunoSEQ multiplex PCR, the repertoire was profiled, and TCRdb retains in-frame clones only, with some absent. Among millions of clones listed, approximately 94% were seen once. The naive CD8 population came from CD45RO-negative cells selected for CCR7, without terminally differentiated effector memory CD45RA+ cells. HIV-negative, healthy adults without recent acute infections or vaccinations were the donors. Material: naive CD8+ T cells from PBMCs. The clonotype originates from a man between 18 and 35 years old in good health. Some clones in this sample may be carry-over from other donors' samples.

CDR3 sequence: CASSLGGGGVVDTQYF. In DNA form, the CDR3 reads TGTGCCAGCAGCTTAGGGGGCGGCGGGGTGGTTGATACGCAGTATTTT. The rearrangement uses TRBV11-2 and TRBJ2-3; TRBD2 might be the D (6 bases). Germline loops: CDR1 SGHAT, CDR2 FQNNGV. The CDR3 contains 16 residues. V was trimmed by 1 base and J by 6 bases, leaving 17 bases between them.